What follows are 28 T cell receptor beta chains derived from one specimen sequenced in a study of blood T cells in healthy people across ages. Then a second PCR, running about 6 to 12 cycles, was carried out with a sample-barcoded 5' primer and a J-beta primer mix. TCRdb redid the calling of the 5' RACE reads with MiXCR, one entry per CDR3 protein. Of some 1.4 million distinct CDR3 sequences detected, about 43% appear once; the ten largest clones hold 7.9%. The sequencing input was blood. These receptors were obtained from a woman younger than 35 in good health.

This chain joins TRBV29-1 and TRBJ2-5; tentatively, D is TRBD1 (6 bases). Germline CDR1 reads SQVTM; CDR2 reads ANQGSEA. This CDR3 spans 14 amino acids. Between the trimmed V and J ends, which lost 8 bases and 5 bases, there was a span of 21 bases. The CDR3 DNA reads as TGCAGCCTCCGGCTAAGGGGGATTGGGGAGACCCAGTACTTC. Encoded protein: CSLRLRGIGETQYF.

J is TRBJ2-2 and V is TRBV10-3, with D perhaps TRBD2 (6 bases). The germline V and J ends were trimmed by 6 bases and 0 bases, with 11 bases remaining between them. The CDR3 extends over 15 amino acids. In germline, CDR1 is ENHRY, CDR2 SYGVKD. The DNA of the CDR3 is TGTGCCATCAGCCGGGAGTCCGCGAACACCGGGGAGCTGTTTTTT. Translation gives CAISRESANTGELFF.

The chain combines TRBV12-3 or TRBV12-4 with TRBJ2-4; weak D call: TRBD1 (5 bases). The J call may be in error: the DNA end matches TRBJ2-7 better. The CDR3 spans 13 residues. CDR3 loop: CASSSPGAREQYF. The CDR3 bases are TGTGCCAGCAGTTCCCCTGGGGCCCGCGAGCAGTACTTC.

CDR3 bases: TGTGCCAGCAGTCCCCAAAGACAGAGAACGACTTTATATAGCAATCAGCCCCAGCATTTT. Its protein is CASSPQRQRTTLYSNQPQHF. The rearrangement joins TRBV27 to TRBJ1-5, with TRBD1 as a possible D gene (5 bases). The CDR3 is made up of 20 amino acids. The germline V and J ends were trimmed by 5 bases and 0 bases, with 26 bases remaining between them. Germline V gene data show CDR1 as MNHEY and CDR2 as SMNVEV (reference sequence).

The chain joins TRBV20-1 to TRBJ2-2; tentatively, D is TRBD2 (6 bases). Trimming removed 4 bases at V and 5 bases at J, with 26 bases between. The CDR3 length is 18 residues. Germline-derived CDR1 and CDR2 are DFQATT and SNEGSKA (reference sequence). This CDR3 reads CSAKSFNGEARLTGELFF. CDR3 DNA: TGCAGTGCTAAATCATTTAACGGGGAGGCCAGGCTTACCGGGGAGCTGTTTTTT.

V is TRBV5-5 and J is TRBJ2-4, with D possibly TRBD1 on 7 matching bases. V lost 4 bases and J lost 8, with 19 bases in between. Germline CDR1 SGHKS, CDR2 YYEKEE (reference sequence). CDR3 size: 15 residues. CDR3 in DNA: TGTGCCAGCAGCGCCCTCGGAGGGGGCCGGGACATTCAGTACTTC. Its protein is CASSALGGGRDIQYF.

This clonotype has just a few counts. The genes are TRBV27 and TRBJ1-5; TRBD1 aligns across 9 bases. Per the germline V gene, CDR1 is MNHEY and CDR2 is SMNVEV (reference sequence). V lost 5 bases and J lost 6; bases outside the gene matches: 5. The CDR3 has 14 amino acids. CDR3 region: CASSPDRGSQPQHF. CDR3 DNA: TGTGCCAGCAGTCCGGACAGGGGTTCTCAGCCCCAGCATTTT.

The chain carries TRBV10-3 and TRBJ2-5; 14 bases are a match to TRBD2. With the DNA end fitting TRBJ2-7 better, the J assignment may be wrong. Germline CDR1 reads ENHRY; CDR2 reads SYGVKD. The CDR3 totals 15 residues. The CDR3 loop is CAISRLAGGYSEQYF. The CDR3 nucleotides read TGTGCCATCAGTCGACTAGCGGGAGGGTACAGCGAGCAGTACTTC.

The chain recombines TRBV4-2 with TRBJ2-1, with 11 bases matching TRBD2. V lost 3 bases to trimming and J lost 2 bases; unmatched junction nucleotides: 3. The germline V gene encodes CDR1 LGHNA and CDR2 YNFKEQ. CDR3 length: 16 amino acids. This CDR3 is CASSHGSGGAYNEQFF. The CDR3 DNA reads TGTGCCAGCAGCCATGGTAGCGGGGGGGCCTACAATGAGCAGTTCTTC.

This clonotype has just a few counts. The chain combines TRBV12-3 or TRBV12-4 with TRBJ1-2; a possible D gene is TRBD1 (5 bases). The CDR3 is 16 amino acids. Trimming cost V 7 bases and J 0 bases, with 18 bases left between them. The CDR3: CASTPPIGAPNYGYTF. CDR3 DNA: TGTGCCAGCACGCCTCCGATAGGGGCTCCTAACTATGGCTACACCTTC.

The chain recombines TRBV29-1 with TRBJ2-5, with no clear D. TRBJ2-7 matches the DNA end more closely, so the J call is doubtful. Per germline, CDR1 SQVTM and CDR2 ANQGSEA. The CDR3 is made up of 15 amino acids. As DNA, the CDR3 is TGCAGCGTTGAGTATCGAGACCGTCTCTTCTACGAGCAGTACTTC. Translating it yields CSVEYRDRLFYEQYF.

CDR3 sequence reads: CASSQSGSSQGQYF. In DNA, the CDR3 is TGTGCCAGCAGCCAGAGCGGGAGTTCTCAGGGGCAGTACTTC. The V and J genes are TRBV7-2 and TRBJ2-5, with 8 bases that match TRBD2. In germline, CDR1 is SGHTA, CDR2 FQGNSA. The V and J ends lost 5 bases and 11 bases, in that order; junction bases with no gene match: 13. This CDR3 is built from 14 residues.

There are a few counts of this clonotype. V and J are TRBV7-2 and TRBJ1-2; 7 bases line up with TRBD1. Per the germline V gene, CDR1 is SGHTA and CDR2 is FQGNSA. J gave up 8 bases and V 7 bases, and 13 bases lay outside the gene matches. This CDR3 contains 14 residues. CDR3 bases: TGTGCCAGCACTTGGGGGACAGACTACTGGGGCTACACCTTC. It specifies CASTWGTDYWGYTF.

CDR3 sequence: CASSLMGSKDEQYF. CDR3 in DNA: TGTGCCAGCAGCTTAATGGGATCCAAGGATGAGCAGTACTTC. The chain carries TRBV7-2 and TRBJ2-7; D is ambiguous. The CDR3 has 14 residues. V was trimmed by 2 bases and J by 7 bases, leaving 15 bases between them. Germline values: CDR1 SGHTA, CDR2 FQGNSA.

This clonotype was observed a handful of times. The chain recombines TRBV5-6 with TRBJ2-1; weak D call: TRBD2 (5 bases). The length of the CDR3 is 15 residues. The V gene lost 1 base and the J gene lost 2 bases, with 10 bases spanning the gap. The germline gives CDR1 SGHDT, CDR2 YYEEEE. The CDR3 loop is CASSLPGIPYNEQFF. The DNA of the CDR3 is TGTGCCAGCAGCTTGCCCGGGATCCCCTACAATGAGCAGTTCTTC.

This chain links TRBV6-4 with TRBJ2-1; no clear D gene. Deletions cut 6 bases from V and 3 bases from J, with 12 bases between. Per germline, CDR1 MRHNA and CDR2 SNTAGT. The CDR3 totals 14 residues. CDR3 sequence (DNA): TGTGCCAGCAGCGCCGAGGACGGCTACAATGAGCAGTTCTTC. Translated: CASSAEDGYNEQFF.

This clonotype showed up many times. V usage is TRBV11-2 and J usage is TRBJ2-7; D may correspond to TRBD1 or TRBD2 (5 bases each). This CDR3 has 13 residues. V lost 0 bases, J lost 3 bases, and 6 bases lay in between. CDR1 SGHAT and CDR2 FQNNGV come from the germline V gene. CDR3: CASSLDGGYEQYF. CDR3 nucleotide sequence: TGTGCCAGCAGCTTAGATGGGGGCTACGAGCAGTACTTC.

Written as DNA, the CDR3 is TGTGCCAGCACCCGGACAGGGACATCCAATGAAAAACTGTTTTTT. It specifies CASTRTGTSNEKLFF. The chain links TRBV27 to TRBJ1-4, with 8 bases aligning to TRBD1. The germline V gene has CDR1 MNHEY and CDR2 SMNVEV (reference sequence). This CDR3 is built from 15 residues. V lost 7 bases to trimming and J lost 5 bases; unmatched junction nucleotides: 9. The whole variable domain, filled in from reference TRBV27 and TRBJ1-4, reads EAQVTQNPRYLITVTGKKLTVTCSQNMNHEYMSWYRQDPGLGLRQIYYSMNVEVTDKGDVPEGYKVSRKEKRNFPLILESPSPNQTSLYFCASTRTGTSNEKLFFGSGTQLSVL.

As concerns this clonotype: The junction departs from the called germline gene at one end, perhaps through a read error. The CDR3 here is CASGRVAGVTDMQYF. The CDR3 nucleotides are TGTGCCAGCGGACGCGTAGCGGGGGTCACAGATATGCAGTATTTT. This chain uses TRBV7-2 with TRBJ2-3; 9 nucleotides agree with TRBD2. The CDR3 runs to 15 residues. Germline V gives CDR1 SGHTA, CDR2 FQGNSA.

The gene calls are TRBV20-1 and TRBJ1-2; D gene uncertain. This CDR3 is built from 12 residues. Germline lookup yields CDR1 DFQATT and CDR2 SNEGSKA (reference sequence). The CDR3 DNA is TGCAGCCATGGGCAGAAAAAATATGGCTACACCTTC. Amino acids: CSHGQKKYGYTF.

The chain employs TRBV6-5 and TRBJ2-5, with 8 bases identical to TRBD1. V was clipped by 2 bases and J by 4 bases; unmatched bases: 6. Germline CDR1 MNHEY, CDR2 SVGAGI. The CDR3 length is 15 residues. CDR3: CASSYAQGAGETQYF. CDR3 in DNA: TGTGCCAGCAGTTACGCTCAGGGGGCAGGAGAGACCCAGTACTTC.

This sequence joins TRBV4-1 and TRBJ2-7, with a weak D call TRBD2 (6 bases). CDR3 length: 15 amino acids. V lost 1 base and J 6 bases, leaving 16 bases between the germline ends. Germline V gene data show CDR1 as MGHRA and CDR2 as YSYEKL. The DNA for the CDR3 is TGCGCCAGCAGCCAAGGCGGGACGGTGGTGACCGAGCAGTACTTC. Its translation is CASSQGGTVVTEQYF.

The V gene is TRBV6-5, the J gene TRBJ1-2; D is ambiguous. This CDR3 has 14 residues. The germline CDR1 and CDR2 sequences are MNHEY and SVGAGI. V dropped 6 bases and J dropped 4 bases, with 15 bases sitting between them. This CDR3 reads CASRNDPETYGYTF. CDR3 DNA: TGTGCCAGCAGAAACGACCCGGAGACCTATGGCTACACCTTC.

This clonotype appeared a few times. Mismatch with germline at one junction end may stem from a read error. The V gene is TRBV7-7, the J gene TRBJ2-3; D possibly corresponds to TRBD1 (6 bases). The CDR3 length is 14 residues. Germline CDR1 reads SSHAT; CDR2 reads FNYEAQ (reference sequence). The CDR3 DNA reads TGTGCTAGCAGCCCAGGGGACACCTCGGATACGCAGTATTTT. Protein product: CASSPGDTSDTQYF.

In this sample, this clonotype turned up a few times. The V call is TRBV20-1, the J call TRBJ2-1; unclear D gene. Germline CDR1 and CDR2: DFQATT and SNEGSKA (reference sequence). The length of the CDR3 is 14 residues. Trimming removed 1 base at V and 2 bases at J, with 9 bases between. CDR3 DNA: TGCAGTGCTAGAGTTGGGCCAGCCTACAATGAGCAGTTCTTC. Translated: CSARVGPAYNEQFF.

This clonotype was seen once. This chain joins TRBV28 and TRBJ2-7; TRBD2 is a possible D gene (5 bases). The CDR3 extends over 16 amino acids. Trimming cost V 7 bases and J 3 bases, with 22 bases left between them. The germline V gene encodes CDR1 MDHEN and CDR2 SYDVKM. DNA for the CDR3: TGTGCCAGCATCACGTTAAAAGGAGGAAACATCTACGAGCAGTACTTC. Amino acid sequence: CASITLKGGNIYEQYF.

This clonotype came up a few times. The V gene is TRBV2, the J gene TRBJ2-7; maybe TRBD2 (6 bases). V shed 5 bases and J shed 7 bases, with 21 bases lying between them. Germline values: CDR1 SNHLY, CDR2 FYNNEI. This CDR3 is built from 15 residues. CDR3 nucleotides: TGTGCCAGCAGTTACTCCGGGACGTTGGCGGGGGAGCAGTACTTC. The encoded protein is CASSYSGTLAGEQYF. The whole variable domain, filled in from reference TRBV2 and TRBJ2-7, reads EPEVTQTPSHQVTQMGQEVILRCVPISNHLYFYWYRQILGQKVEFLVSFYNNEISEKSEIFDDQFSVERPDGSNFTLKIRSTKLEDSAMYFCASSYSGTLAGEQYFGPGTRLTVT.

V usage is TRBV20-1 and J usage is TRBJ2-7; 7 bases align to TRBD2. V lost 6 bases to trimming and J lost 2 bases; unmatched junction nucleotides: 7. Germline CDR1 reads DFQATT; CDR2 reads SNEGSKA (reference sequence). The CDR3 is made up of 13 amino acids. CDR3 nucleotide sequence: TGCAGTGCCGCCGGGACTACTGCCTACGAGCAGTACTTC. Translating it yields CSAAGTTAYEQYF.